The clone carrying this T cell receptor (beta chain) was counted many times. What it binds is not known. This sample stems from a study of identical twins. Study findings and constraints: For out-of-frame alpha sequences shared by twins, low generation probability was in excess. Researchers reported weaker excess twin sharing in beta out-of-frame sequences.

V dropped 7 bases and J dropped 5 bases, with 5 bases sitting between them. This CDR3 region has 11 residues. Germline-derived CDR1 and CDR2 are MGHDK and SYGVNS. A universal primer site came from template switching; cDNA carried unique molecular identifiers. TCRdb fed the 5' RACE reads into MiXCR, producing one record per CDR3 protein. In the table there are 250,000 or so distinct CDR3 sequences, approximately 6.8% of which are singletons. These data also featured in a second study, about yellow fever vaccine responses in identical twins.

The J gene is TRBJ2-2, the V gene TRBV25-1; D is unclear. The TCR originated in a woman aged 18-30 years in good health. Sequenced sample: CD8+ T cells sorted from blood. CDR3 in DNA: TGTGCCAGCAAGAATACCGGGGAGCTGTTTTTT. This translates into CASKNTGELFF.